What follows are 21 T cell receptor beta chains derived from one specimen sequenced in a study of blood T cell repertoires in COVID-19. Libraries were prepared by immunoSEQ multiplex PCR; TCRdb keeps only in-frame clonotypes and omits some of them. The sample holds 200,000 or so clones, 65% to 90% seen once. Sequenced sample: PBMCs or T cells enriched from blood (not recorded which). These receptors were obtained from a woman aged 40 to 49 with acute COVID-19.

V is TRBV4-1 and J is TRBJ2-7, with 13 bases identical to TRBD2. Germline V gene data show CDR1 as MGHRA and CDR2 as YSYEKL. V shed 2 bases, J shed 4 bases, and the junction held 5 bases outside the gene matches. CDR3 length: 16 residues. DNA of the CDR3: TGCGCCAGCAGCCAATTAATGGGACTAGCGGGATACGAGCAGTACTTC. This translates into CASSQLMGLAGYEQYF.

This chain links TRBV4-3 with TRBJ2-1, with D maybe TRBD1 (6 bases). The CDR3 covers 17 residues. The V end was cut by 2 bases, the J end by 0 bases, with 14 bases between. Germline V gives CDR1 LGHNA, CDR2 YSLEER. The CDR3 region has the DNA TGCGCCAGCAGCCAATCTCGACAGGCCAGCTCCTACAATGAGCAGTTCTTC. It yields the protein CASSQSRQASSYNEQFF.

The CDR3 region is CATSDSERDTGELFF. Here the CDR3 DNA reads TGTGCCACCAGTGATTCTGAGAGAGACACCGGGGAGCTGTTTTTT. The genes are TRBV24-1 and TRBJ2-2; D ambiguous. Trimming took 2 bases from V and 3 from J, leaving 9 bases between them. This CDR3 contains 15 residues. Germline-derived CDR1 and CDR2 are KGHDR and SFDVKD.

The chain combines TRBV7-3 with TRBJ1-5, with D possibly matching TRBD1 (5 bases). Trimming cost V 2 bases and J 6 bases, with 17 bases left between them. The CDR3 extends over 16 amino acids. Germline V gene sequence: CDR1 SGHTA, CDR2 FQGTGA. CDR3 sequence reads: CASSLRGDLVGQPQHF. CDR3 sequence (DNA): TGTGCCAGCAGCTTACGGGGGGATTTGGTTGGTCAGCCCCAGCATTTT.

The table lists this clone with a count of one. This sequence joins TRBV28 and TRBJ1-3; D is ambiguous. The ends were cut back, 8 bases at V and 2 bases at J, with 13 bases in the middle. The CDR3 contains 14 residues. Looked up from germline, CDR1 is MDHEN and CDR2 is SYDVKM. The CDR3 region has the DNA TGTGCCAGCGAAAGGACTGGGACTGGAAACACCATATATTTT. It yields the protein CASERTGTGNTIYF. Full variable domain (outside the CDR3, taken from reference TRBV28 and TRBJ1-3): DVKVTQSSRYLVKRTGEKVFLECVQDMDHENMFWYRQDPGLGLRLIYFSYDVKMKEKGDIPEGYSVSREKKERFSLILESASTNQTSMYLCASERTGTGNTIYFGEGSWLTVV.

This chain connects TRBV2 to TRBJ2-4, with 7 bases lining up with TRBD2. In germline, CDR1 is SNHLY, CDR2 FYNNEI. Unmatched junction bases numbered 0, after V lost 0 bases and J lost 4 bases. This CDR3 comprises 14 residues. In DNA, the CDR3 is TGTGCCAGCAGTGAAGCGCGGGAGAAAAACATTCAGTACTTC. It translates to CASSEAREKNIQYF.

In its sample, this clone was seen once. V and J are TRBV7-6 and TRBJ2-1; 11 bases are shared with TRBD1. Germline CDR1 reads SGHVS; CDR2 reads FNYEAQ. The CDR3 loop spans 19 amino acids. Trimming cost V 6 bases and J 5 bases; bases outside gene matches: 18. The CDR3 DNA follows: TGTGCCAGCAGTTCTCACCGGACAGGGGGCTCAAGCCGAAACAATGAGCAGTTCTTC. Translation gives CASSSHRTGGSSRNNEQFF.

This clone was recorded only once. This chain uses TRBV7-6 with TRBJ2-2; D is undetermined. This CDR3 has 14 amino acids. Germline loops: CDR1 SGHVS, CDR2 FNYEAQ. V was trimmed by 4 bases and J by 0 bases, leaving 6 bases between them. The DNA for the CDR3 is TGTGCCAGCAGCTCGTTTGCGAACACCGGGGAGCTGTTTTTT. Its protein product is CASSSFANTGELFF. Drawing the rest from reference TRBV7-6 and TRBJ2-2, the complete variable domain is GAGVSQSPRYKVTKRGQDVALRCDPISGHVSLYWYRQALGQGPEFLTYFNYEAQQDKSGLPNDRFSAERPEGSISTLTIQRTEQRDSAMYRCASSSFANTGELFFGEGSRLTVL.

The gene calls are TRBV5-1 and TRBJ2-1; 16 nucleotides align to TRBD2. The CDR3 consists of 18 residues. The V and J ends lost 3 bases and 7 bases, in that order; junction bases with no gene match: 10. The germline gives CDR1 SGHRS, CDR2 YFSETQ. The CDR3 spells CASSSLGLAGGLGNEQFF. CDR3 sequence (DNA): TGCGCCAGCAGCTCACTGGGACTAGCGGGAGGGCTAGGGAATGAGCAGTTCTTC.

This chain uses TRBV27 with TRBJ2-3; a weak D match, TRBD2 (5 bases). Germline V lookup: CDR1 MNHEY, CDR2 SMNVEV (reference sequence). Trimming took 1 base from V and 1 from J, leaving 15 bases between them. This CDR3 comprises 17 residues. The CDR3 protein is CASSLLRTSGGTDTQYF. CDR3 in DNA: TGTGCCAGCAGTTTATTACGAACTAGTGGGGGCACAGATACGCAGTATTTT.

The CDR3 spells CASSGLAGINTGELFF. The DNA of the CDR3 is TGCGCCAGCAGTGGACTAGCGGGGATTAACACCGGGGAGCTGTTTTTT. This chain joins TRBV10-2 and TRBJ2-2, with TRBD2 matching over 11 bases. Germline-derived CDR1 and CDR2 are WSHSY and SAAADI. The CDR3 spans 16 residues. V lost 4 bases to trimming and J lost 2 bases; unmatched junction nucleotides: 3.

The rearrangement joins TRBV3-1 (or the pseudogene TRBV3-2) to TRBJ1-4; perhaps TRBD1 as D (6 bases). The CDR3 runs to 19 residues. Trimming shortened V by 3 bases and J by 2 bases, and 22 bases separated the two germline ends. Germline V gene data show CDR1 as LGHDT and CDR2 as YNNKEL (reference sequence). CDR3 DNA sequence: TGTGCCAGCAGCCAGGTGACAGGAACCCCTCAGGGGACTAATGAAAAACTGTTTTTT. Amino acids: CASSQVTGTPQGTNEKLFF.

The V gene is TRBV3-1 (or the pseudogene TRBV3-2), the J gene TRBJ2-3, with 7 bases fitting TRBD2. Germline V CDR1 and CDR2: LGHDT, YNNKEL (reference sequence). This CDR3 has 17 residues. After removal of 2 bases from V and 1 base from J, the junction contained 9 bases not matched to a gene. CDR3 protein: CASSQINEAGRTDTQYF. For the CDR3, the DNA is TGTGCCAGCAGCCAAATCAATGAAGCGGGACGCACAGATACGCAGTATTTT.

In regard to this clone: Other DNA sequences within the sample encode an identical CDR3. The chain employs TRBV7-2 and TRBJ2-7; D is ambiguous. V shed 0 bases and J shed 1 base, with 7 bases lying between them. Germline loops: CDR1 SGHTA, CDR2 FQGNSA. The CDR3 covers 14 residues. The CDR3 sequence is CASSLAAGSYEQYF. The CDR3 DNA is TGTGCCAGCAGCTTAGCCGCCGGGTCCTACGAGCAGTACTTC.

This clone was seen a single time. The rearrangement uses TRBV18 and TRBJ2-1; TRBD2 aligns across 10 bases. This CDR3 has 16 residues. The J segment lost 4 bases and the V segment lost 6 bases, leaving 9 bases of the junction unmatched. Germline V gene lookup returns CDR1 KGHSH and CDR2 LQKENI. CDR3 protein: CASSRRTSGVYNEQFF. CDR3 sequence (DNA): TGTGCCAGCTCTCGACGTACTAGCGGGGTATACAATGAGCAGTTCTTC.

The chain joins TRBV7-9 to TRBJ1-1, with D perhaps matching TRBD1 (5 bases). Trimming stripped 3 bases from V and 3 bases from J, with 8 bases between. Germline CDR1 is SEHNR and CDR2 is FQNEAQ (reference sequence). This CDR3 region has 13 residues. CDR3 nucleotide sequence: TGTGCCAGCAGCTTCGCAGGGTACACTGAAGCTTTCTTT. Its protein product is CASSFAGYTEAFF. Full variable domain (missing parts from reference TRBV7-9 and TRBJ1-1): DTGVSQNPRHKITKRGQNVTFRCDPISEHNRLYWYRQTLGQGPEFLTYFQNEAQLEKSRLLSDRFSAERPKGSFSTLEIQRTEQGDSAMYLCASSFAGYTEAFFGQGTRLTVV.

The chain carries TRBV2 and TRBJ2-3, with D uncertain. This CDR3 has 14 residues. The germline V gene encodes CDR1 SNHLY and CDR2 FYNNEI. The germline V and J ends were trimmed by 6 bases and 3 bases, with 13 bases remaining between them. The CDR3 sequence: CASSRSTVTDTQYF. Written as DNA, the CDR3 is TGTGCCAGCAGCCGATCAACAGTAACAGATACGCAGTATTTT.

This clone appeared a single time. The chain carries TRBV27 and TRBJ2-7, with D unresolved. This CDR3 contains 18 residues. With 0 bases removed from V and 0 bases from J, the gap between germline ends came to 18 bases. Germline values: CDR1 MNHEY, CDR2 SMNVEV (reference sequence). The CDR3 DNA sequence: TGTGCCAGCAGTTTATCCAGGTACCCCCGATCAAGCTCCTACGAGCAGTACTTC. It yields the protein CASSLSRYPRSSSYEQYF.

This rearrangement joins TRBV7-2 to TRBJ2-5; 10 bases agree with TRBD2. Germline V CDR1 and CDR2: SGHTA, FQGNSA. J gave up 1 base and V 5 bases, and 16 bases lay outside the gene matches. The CDR3 extends over 19 amino acids. CDR3 region: CASSPRLAGYPGVQETQYF. In DNA form, the CDR3 reads TGTGCCAGCAGCCCTAGACTAGCGGGTTATCCCGGGGTCCAAGAGACCCAGTACTTC.

The V call is TRBV30, the J call TRBJ2-5; the match to TRBD1 covers 9 bases. Trimming took 7 bases from V and 8 from J; bases not matched to a gene: 8. The V gene's germline CDR1 is GTSNPN and CDR2 SVGIG (reference sequence). This CDR3 is 12 amino acids long. The CDR3 loop is CAYSGQGRTQYF. The CDR3 DNA reads TGTGCCTACTCGGGACAGGGACGAACCCAGTACTTC.

This clone came up once. The J gene is TRBJ2-5, the V gene TRBV6-5; possibly TRBD1 for D (6 bases). Trimming took 6 bases from V and 5 from J, leaving 16 bases between them. Germline V gene sequence: CDR1 MNHEY, CDR2 SVGAGI. This CDR3 contains 14 residues. The DNA of the CDR3 is TGTGCCAGCAGACCCGGGACACGGGGCGAGACCCAGTACTTC. Translating gives CASRPGTRGETQYF.